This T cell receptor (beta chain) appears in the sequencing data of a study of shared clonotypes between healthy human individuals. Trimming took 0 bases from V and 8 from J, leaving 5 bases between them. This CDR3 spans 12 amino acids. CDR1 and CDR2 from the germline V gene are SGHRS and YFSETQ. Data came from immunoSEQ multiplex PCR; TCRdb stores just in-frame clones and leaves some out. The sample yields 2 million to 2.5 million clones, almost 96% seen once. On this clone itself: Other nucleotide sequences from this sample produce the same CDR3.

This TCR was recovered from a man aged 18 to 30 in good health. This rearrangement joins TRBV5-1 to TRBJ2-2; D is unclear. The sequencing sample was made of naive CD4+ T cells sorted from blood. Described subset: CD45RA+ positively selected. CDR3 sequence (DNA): TGCGCCAGCAGCTTGGATGTGGGGGAGCTGTTTTTT. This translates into CASSLDVGELFF. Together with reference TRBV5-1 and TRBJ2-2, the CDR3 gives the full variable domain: KAGVTQTPRYLIKTRGQQVTLSCSPISGHRSVSWYQQTPGQGLQFLFEYFSETQRNKGNFPGRFSGRQFSNSRSEMNVSTLELGDSALYLCASSLDVGELFFGEGSRLTVL.